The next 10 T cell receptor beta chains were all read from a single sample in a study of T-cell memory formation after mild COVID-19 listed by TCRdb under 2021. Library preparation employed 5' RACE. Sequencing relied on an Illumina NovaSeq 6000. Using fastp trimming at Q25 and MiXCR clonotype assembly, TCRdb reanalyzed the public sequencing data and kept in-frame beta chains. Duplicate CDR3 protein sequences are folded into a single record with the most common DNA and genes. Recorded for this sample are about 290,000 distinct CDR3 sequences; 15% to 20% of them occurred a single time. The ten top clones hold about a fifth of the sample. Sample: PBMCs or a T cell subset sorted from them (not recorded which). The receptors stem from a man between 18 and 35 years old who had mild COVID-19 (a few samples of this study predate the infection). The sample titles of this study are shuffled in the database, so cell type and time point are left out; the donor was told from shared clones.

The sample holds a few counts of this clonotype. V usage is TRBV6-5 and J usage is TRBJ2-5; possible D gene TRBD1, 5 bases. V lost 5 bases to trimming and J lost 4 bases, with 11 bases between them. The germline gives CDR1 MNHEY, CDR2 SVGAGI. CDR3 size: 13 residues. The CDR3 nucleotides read TGTGCCAGCAGTACCCGACAGAGAGAGACCCAGTACTTC. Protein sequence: CASSTRQRETQYF.

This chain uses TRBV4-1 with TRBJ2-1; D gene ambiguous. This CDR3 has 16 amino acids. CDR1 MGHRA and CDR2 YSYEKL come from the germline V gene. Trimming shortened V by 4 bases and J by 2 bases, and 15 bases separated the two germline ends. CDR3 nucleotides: TGCGCCAGCAGCCGGGGTTTGGTCAACCCCTACAATGAGCAGTTCTTC. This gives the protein CASSRGLVNPYNEQFF.

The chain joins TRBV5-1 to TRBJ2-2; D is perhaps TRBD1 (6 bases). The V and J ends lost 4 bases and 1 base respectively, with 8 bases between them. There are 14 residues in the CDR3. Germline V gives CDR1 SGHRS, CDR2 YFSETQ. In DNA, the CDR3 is TGCGCCAGCAGCATGGACAGGAACACCGGGGAGCTGTTTTTT. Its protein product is CASSMDRNTGELFF. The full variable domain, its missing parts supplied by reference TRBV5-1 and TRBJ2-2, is KAGVTQTPRYLIKTRGQQVTLSCSPISGHRSVSWYQQTPGQGLQFLFEYFSETQRNKGNFPGRFSGRQFSNSRSEMNVSTLELGDSALYLCASSMDRNTGELFFGEGSRLTVL.

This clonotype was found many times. The CDR3 nucleotides are TGTGCCAGCAGCCAAGCCGGGGGGGGCGGCCATTCACCCCTCCACTTT. Its translation is CASSQAGGGGHSPLHF. The gene calls are TRBV3-1 and TRBJ1-6, with D possibly TRBD1 on 6 matching bases. CDR1 and CDR2 (germline): LGHDT, YNNKEL (reference sequence). The CDR3 extends over 16 amino acids. Trimming left V 1 base short and J 8 bases short, with 15 bases between. The full variable domain, in which reference TRBV3-1 and TRBJ1-6 provide the parts outside the CDR3, is DTAVSQTPKYLVTQMGNDKSIKCEQNLGHDTMYWYKQDSKKFLKIMFSYNNKELIINETVPNRFSPKSPDKAHLNLHINSLELGDSAVYFCASSQAGGGGHSPLHFGNGTRLTVT.

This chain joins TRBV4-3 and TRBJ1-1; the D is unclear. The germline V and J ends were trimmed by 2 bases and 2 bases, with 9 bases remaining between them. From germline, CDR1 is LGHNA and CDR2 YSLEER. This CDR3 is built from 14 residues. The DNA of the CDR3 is TGCGCCAGCAGCCAATCCTACAGAAACACTGAAGCTTTCTTT. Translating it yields CASSQSYRNTEAFF.

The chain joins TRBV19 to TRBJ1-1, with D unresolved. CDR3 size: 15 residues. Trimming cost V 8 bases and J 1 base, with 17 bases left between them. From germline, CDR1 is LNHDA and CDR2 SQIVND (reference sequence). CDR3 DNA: TGTGCCAGTCGACCTGGGGAGGCCCAGAACACTGAAGCTTTCTTT. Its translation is CASRPGEAQNTEAFF.

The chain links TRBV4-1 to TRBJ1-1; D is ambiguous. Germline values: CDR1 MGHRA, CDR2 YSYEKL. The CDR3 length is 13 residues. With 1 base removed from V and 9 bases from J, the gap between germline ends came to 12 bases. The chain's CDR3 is CASSQVLRVQAFF. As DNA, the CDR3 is TGCGCCAGCAGCCAAGTTTTAAGGGTGCAAGCTTTCTTT.

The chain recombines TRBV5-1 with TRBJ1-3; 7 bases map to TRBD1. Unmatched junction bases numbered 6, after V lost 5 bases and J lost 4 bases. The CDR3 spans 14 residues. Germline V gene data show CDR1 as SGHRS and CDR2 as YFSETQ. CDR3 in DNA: TGCGCCAGCAGTCCAGGGGGAGCCGGAAACACCATATATTTT. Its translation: CASSPGGAGNTIYF.

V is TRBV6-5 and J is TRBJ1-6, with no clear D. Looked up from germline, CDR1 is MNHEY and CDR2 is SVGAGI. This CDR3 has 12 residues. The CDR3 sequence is CATASGRSPLHF. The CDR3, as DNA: TGTGCTACCGCCAGCGGACGGTCACCCCTCCACTTT.

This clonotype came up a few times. The CDR3 DNA follows: TGTGCCAGCAGCCTCGATCCCAGGATGAACACTGAAGCTTTCTTT. It encodes CASSLDPRMNTEAFF. This chain links TRBV9 with TRBJ1-1, with D uncertain. There are 15 residues in the CDR3. Trimming removed 4 bases at V and 0 bases at J, with 13 bases between. Germline CDR1 reads SGDLS; CDR2 reads YYNGEE. Full variable domain (missing parts from reference TRBV9 and TRBJ1-1): DSGVTQTPKHLITATGQRVTLRCSPRSGDLSVYWYQQSLDQGLQFLIQYYNGEERAKGNILERFSAQQFPDLHSELNLSSLELGDSALYFCASSLDPRMNTEAFFGQGTRLTVV.